Here is one TCR beta chain with its context. Its cognate antigen is unknown. This entry comes from a study of T cell repertoires in cytomegalovirus infection. Study-wide context: Indications came from public TCR beta signatures; they pointed to CMV infection and to a matching HLA type. General study results and limits: People with CMV and the relevant HLA were identified by cumulative public TCR beta family frequency. Within the response measured ex vivo, HLA-C-restricted CMV-specific TCR beta clonotypes were dominant.

This CDR3 is 12 amino acids long. Germline CDR1 reads LGHNA; CDR2 reads YNFKEQ. V was pared by 2 bases and J by 8 bases, with 9 bases between. TCRdb re-derived calls from the reads in MiXCR, one entry per CDR3 protein. The profile shows around 450,000 distinct CDR3 sequences, under 40% of them singletons. Sequences were obtained from PBMCs. The chain recombines TRBV4-2 with TRBJ1-2; D is unresolved. The sequence came from a human donor in good health (CMV status not recorded). Some clones in this sample may be carry-over from other donors' samples. In DNA, the CDR3 is TGTGCCAGCAGCCAAACGGTCGGGGGCTACACCTTC. Protein sequence: CASSQTVGGYTF.